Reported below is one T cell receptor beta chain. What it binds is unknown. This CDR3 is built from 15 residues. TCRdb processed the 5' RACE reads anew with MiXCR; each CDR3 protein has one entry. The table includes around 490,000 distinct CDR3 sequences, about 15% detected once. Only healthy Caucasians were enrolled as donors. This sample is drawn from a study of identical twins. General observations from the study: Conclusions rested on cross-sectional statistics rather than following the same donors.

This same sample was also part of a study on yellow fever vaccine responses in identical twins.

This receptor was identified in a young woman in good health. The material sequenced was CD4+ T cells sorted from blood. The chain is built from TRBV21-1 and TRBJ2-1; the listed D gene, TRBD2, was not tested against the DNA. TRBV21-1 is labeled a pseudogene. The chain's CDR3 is CASSKLAGRYNEQFF. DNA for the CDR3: TGTGCCAGCAGCAAATTGGCAGGGCGGTACAATGAGCAGTTCTTC.